These 28 T cell receptor beta chains were sequenced from one sample in a study of blood T cells in healthy people across ages. A second about 7 to 12 cycle PCR used barcoded and J-beta primers. TCRdb re-called the 5' RACE reads with MiXCR, one entry per CDR3 protein. The sample records roughly 730,000 distinct CDR3 sequences, just over 55% being singletons. Material: blood. The source is a man aged 35 to 55 in good health.

The chain employs TRBV5-6 and TRBJ1-1; 8 bases line up with TRBD1. This CDR3 is built from 13 residues. V gave up 3 bases and J gave up 8 bases; unmatched junction bases: 6. Germline loops: CDR1 SGHDT, CDR2 YYEEEE. The CDR3 is CASSWPTGAEAFF. As DNA, the CDR3 is TGTGCCAGCAGCTGGCCGACAGGGGCGGAAGCTTTCTTT. The full variable domain, in which reference TRBV5-6 and TRBJ1-1 provide the parts outside the CDR3, is DAGVTQSPTHLIKTRGQQVTLRCSPKSGHDTVSWYQQALGQGPQFIFQYYEEEERQRGNFPDRFSGHQFPNYSSELNVNALLLGDSALYLCASSWPTGAEAFFGQGTRLTVV.

This clonotype turned up a few times. The V call is TRBV4-1, the J call TRBJ2-2; D not certain. The germline V gene has CDR1 MGHRA and CDR2 YSYEKL. Trimming cost V 3 bases and J 3 bases, with 17 bases left between them. The CDR3 has 17 residues. This CDR3 reads CASSHRYENSYTGELFF. DNA for the CDR3: TGCGCCAGCAGCCACAGATATGAGAACTCCTACACCGGGGAGCTGTTTTTT.

This clonotype showed up just a few times. The germline gene is not matched at one end of the junction; a read error may be the cause. The rearrangement links TRBV11-2 to TRBJ2-5; TRBD2 is a possible D gene (5 bases). The closer fit of TRBJ2-7 to the DNA end suggests the J call may be wrong. Germline CDR1 SGHAT, CDR2 FQNNGV. The CDR3 runs 14 residues. The CDR3 DNA sequence: TGCGCCAGCAGCTTAGAGGAGGTGGGCTACGAGCAGTACTTC. It yields the protein CASSLEEVGYEQYF.

The chain joins TRBV18 to TRBJ2-7; either TRBD1 or TRBD2 may supply D (5 bases each). V lost 6 bases and J 0 bases, leaving 15 bases between the germline ends. Per germline, CDR1 KGHSH and CDR2 LQKENI. The CDR3 runs to 15 residues. CDR3 region: CASSTGRSTSYEQYF. Here the CDR3 DNA reads TGTGCCAGCTCCACGGGGCGATCAACCTCCTACGAGCAGTACTTC.

A few counts support this clonotype. The chain couples TRBV29-1 to TRBJ1-1; weak D call: TRBD1 (6 bases). The CDR3 totals 11 residues. The germline CDR1 and CDR2 sequences are SQVTM and ANQGSEA. Trimming took off 3 bases at V and 10 bases at J, with 12 bases between the two ends. The DNA for the CDR3 is TGCAGCGTTGACTTACAGGGACGAGCTTTCTTT. This translates into CSVDLQGRAFF.

This clonotype was picked up a small number of times. The gene calls are TRBV5-1 and TRBJ2-7; D not certain. Germline values: CDR1 SGHRS, CDR2 YFSETQ. CDR3 length: 12 amino acids. V was clipped by 1 base and J by 2 bases, with 4 bases between them. The chain's CDR3 is CASSLTPYEQYF. The CDR3 bases are TGCGCCAGCAGCTTGACCCCCTACGAGCAGTACTTC.

This clonotype showed up just a few times. The chain is built from TRBV11-2 and TRBJ1-2, with TRBD1 matching 12 bases. The CDR3 is made up of 15 amino acids. Looked up from germline, CDR1 is SGHAT and CDR2 is FQNNGV. The trim removed 3 bases at V and 8 bases at J, leaving 7 bases unmatched. CDR3 loop: CASSFSGTGGDGYTF. The CDR3 DNA sequence: TGTGCCAGCAGCTTCTCCGGGACAGGGGGCGACGGCTACACCTTC. The variable domain in full, with the rest retrieved from reference TRBV11-2 and TRBJ1-2, is EAGVAQSPRYKIIEKRQSVAFWCNPISGHATLYWYQQILGQGPKLLIQFQNNGVVDDSQLPKDRFSAERLKGVDSTLKIQPAKLEDSAVYLCASSFSGTGGDGYTFGSGTRLTVV.

The V and J genes are TRBV2 and TRBJ2-6; D not resolved. Between the trimmed V and J ends, which lost 6 bases and 0 bases, there was a span of 6 bases. The CDR3 length is 14 residues. In germline, CDR1 is SNHLY, CDR2 FYNNEI. CDR3 DNA sequence: TGTGCCAGCAGGGATCACTCTGGGGCCAACGTCCTGACTTTC. Protein sequence: CASRDHSGANVLTF. The variable domain in full, completed from reference TRBV2 and TRBJ2-6, reads EPEVTQTPSHQVTQMGQEVILRCVPISNHLYFYWYRQILGQKVEFLVSFYNNEISEKSEIFDDQFSVERPDGSNFTLKIRSTKLEDSAMYFCASRDHSGANVLTFGAGSRLTVL.

This clonotype came up a few times. V usage is TRBV28 and J usage is TRBJ2-7, with D hard to call. Germline V gives CDR1 MDHEN, CDR2 SYDVKM. This CDR3 region has 15 residues. Trimming stripped 5 bases from V and 0 bases from J, with 14 bases between. DNA of the CDR3: TGTGCCAGCAGTCCTGCAGACCAGAGCTCCTACGAGCAGTACTTC. Translated: CASSPADQSSYEQYF.

This clonotype was found a few times. The rearrangement uses TRBV6-5 and TRBJ2-5, with D perhaps TRBD2 (6 bases). This CDR3 has 15 residues. The germline gives CDR1 MNHEY, CDR2 SVGAGI. V lost 0 bases and J lost 1, with 9 bases in between. The CDR3 is CASSYSGGIQETQYF. DNA of the CDR3: TGTGCCAGCAGTTACTCAGGCGGGATCCAAGAGACCCAGTACTTC.

The chain uses TRBV5-5 and TRBJ2-3; 10 bases agree with TRBD1. Germline V gene sequence: CDR1 SGHKS, CDR2 YYEKEE (reference sequence). This CDR3 is built from 16 residues. Trimming cost V 4 bases and J 2 bases; bases outside gene matches: 7. The CDR3 DNA is TGTGCCAGCAGCCAGGGACAGGGGACAATCACAGATACGCAGTATTTT. Protein sequence: CASSQGQGTITDTQYF.

The chain carries TRBV5-1 and TRBJ2-5; possible D gene TRBD1, 6 bases. V gave up 1 base and J gave up 0 bases, with 10 bases separating them. The CDR3 is made up of 15 amino acids. The germline CDR1 and CDR2 sequences are SGHRS and YFSETQ. The CDR3 here is CASSLRTDYQETQYF. In DNA, the CDR3 is TGCGCCAGCAGCTTGAGGACAGACTACCAAGAGACCCAGTACTTC.

In its sample, this clonotype was seen a few times. The rearrangement joins TRBV7-2 to TRBJ2-3; 11 bases match TRBD2. Germline V gene lookup returns CDR1 SGHTA and CDR2 FQGNSA. The CDR3 runs to 19 residues. J lost 1 base, V lost 3 bases, and 12 bases had no gene match. The CDR3 region has the DNA TGTGCCAGCAGCTTGGTCCTAGCGGGGGGCCATCTACGCACAGATACGCAGTATTTT. Its protein is CASSLVLAGGHLRTDTQYF. Drawing the rest from reference TRBV7-2 and TRBJ2-3, the complete variable domain is GAGVSQSPSNKVTEKGKDVELRCDPISGHTALYWYRQSLGQGLEFLIYFQGNSAPDKSGLPSDRFSAERTGGSVSTLTIQRTQQEDSAVYLCASSLVLAGGHLRTDTQYFGPGTRLTVL.

The V and J genes are TRBV7-7 and TRBJ2-5; TRBD2 matches at 8 bases. J was trimmed by 11 bases and V by 5 bases; bases with no gene match: 13. In germline, CDR1 is SSHAT, CDR2 FNYEAQ (reference sequence). The CDR3 has 14 residues. The CDR3 sequence: CASSPAGVVLEQYF. DNA of the CDR3: TGTGCCAGCAGCCCAGCGGGGGTGGTTTTAGAGCAGTACTTC.

The chain has TRBV5-4 and TRBJ1-2; D not certain. The germline CDR1 and CDR2 sequences are SGHNT and YYREEE (reference sequence). Between the trimmed V and J ends, which lost 2 bases and 3 bases, there was a span of 14 bases. The length of the CDR3 is 15 residues. CDR3 region: CASSFTGISDYGYTF. Here the CDR3 DNA reads TGTGCCAGCAGCTTTACGGGCATTTCAGACTATGGCTACACCTTC. Using reference TRBV5-4 and TRBJ1-2 for the parts outside the CDR3, the full variable domain is ETGVTQSPTHLIKTRGQQVTLRCSSQSGHNTVSWYQQALGQGPQFIFQYYREEENGRGNFPPRFSGLQFPNYSSELNVNALELDDSALYLCASSFTGISDYGYTFGSGTRLTVV.

The rearrangement links TRBV6-5 to TRBJ2-5; TRBD1 matches at 10 bases. The DNA end lines up better with TRBJ2-7; the J call may be wrong. The germline V gene has CDR1 MNHEY and CDR2 SVGAGI. The CDR3 consists of 16 residues. The DNA for the CDR3 is TGTGCCAGCAGTCCTCCCTCCCCGGGACAGGGGCACGAGCAGTACTTC. It is translated as CASSPPSPGQGHEQYF.

The V call is TRBV24-1, the J call TRBJ1-1; tentative D call: TRBD1 (5 bases). The CDR3 is made up of 13 amino acids. V lost 5 bases and J lost 0, with 6 bases in between. The germline CDR1 and CDR2 sequences are KGHDR and SFDVKD. The CDR3 nucleotides are TGTGCCACCAGTGGGGACGTGAACACTGAAGCTTTCTTT. Its protein is CATSGDVNTEAFF.

This clonotype showed up just once. V is TRBV20-1 and J is TRBJ2-1; no clear D. CDR1 and CDR2 (germline): DFQATT, SNEGSKA (reference sequence). V lost 0 bases and J lost 10, with 22 bases in between. This CDR3 region has 16 residues. CDR3 nucleotides: TGCAGTGCTAGAGATCTGGCGAAACCGACCTCCTACGAGCAGTTCTTC. As protein: CSARDLAKPTSYEQFF.

This clonotype has ten or more counts. The chain carries TRBV29-1 and TRBJ2-6; tentatively, D is TRBD2 (6 bases). CDR3 length: 15 amino acids. Germline CDR1 reads SQVTM; CDR2 reads ANQGSEA. Trimming shortened V by 6 bases and J by 2 bases, and 14 bases separated the two germline ends. The CDR3 region is CSVRGSLTGANVLTF. CDR3 DNA: TGCAGCGTACGGGGGTCTCTTACTGGGGCCAACGTCCTGACTTTC.

A few counts support this clonotype. The rearrangement uses TRBV12-3 or TRBV12-4 and TRBJ2-5; weak D call: TRBD1 (6 bases). Trimming took 5 bases from V and 5 from J, leaving 15 bases between them. The CDR3 has 14 amino acids. The CDR3: CASSAPPRGETQYF. Here the CDR3 DNA reads TGTGCCAGCAGTGCTCCCCCGAGGGGGGAGACCCAGTACTTC.

This clonotype was counted once. This clone may be a read error of a much larger clone one base away. The chain uses TRBV29-1 and TRBJ2-3; unclear D gene. This CDR3 is built from 14 residues. V dropped 7 bases and J dropped 3 bases, with 17 bases sitting between them. The germline gives CDR1 SQVTM, CDR2 ANQGSEA. For the CDR3, the DNA is TGCAGCGACCCTAGGGCAGGCATTACAGATACGCAGTATTTT. Translation gives CSDPRAGITDTQYF.

The chain has TRBV5-6 and TRBJ2-1; no clear D gene. The CDR3 runs to 12 residues. Germline-derived CDR1 and CDR2 are SGHDT and YYEEEE. The ends were cut back, 2 bases at V and 6 bases at J, with 6 bases in the middle. The CDR3 protein is CASSFRFNEQFF. The CDR3, as DNA: TGTGCCAGCAGCTTTAGGTTCAATGAGCAGTTCTTC. Full variable domain (rest looked up from reference TRBV5-6 and TRBJ2-1): DAGVTQSPTHLIKTRGQQVTLRCSPKSGHDTVSWYQQALGQGPQFIFQYYEEEERQRGNFPDRFSGHQFPNYSSELNVNALLLGDSALYLCASSFRFNEQFFGPGTRLTVL.

The chain employs TRBV6-2 or TRBV6-3 and TRBJ2-3; possible D gene TRBD1, 5 bases. Per germline, CDR1 MNHEY and CDR2 SVGEGT. The V and J ends lost 4 bases and 0 bases respectively, with 11 bases between them. The CDR3 is made up of 15 amino acids. CDR3 sequence reads: CASSLQVTSTDTQYF. As DNA, the CDR3 is TGTGCCAGCAGTTTACAGGTCACTAGCACAGATACGCAGTATTTT.

In its sample, this clonotype was seen a few times. The gene calls are TRBV20-1 and TRBJ2-5, with 9 bases lining up with TRBD2. V was pared by 4 bases and J by 5 bases, with 5 bases of the junction left unmatched. Germline assignment: CDR1 DFQATT and CDR2 SNEGSKA (reference sequence). The CDR3 extends over 13 amino acids. This chain's CDR3 is CSATGLAGETQYF. The CDR3 DNA is TGCAGTGCTACGGGACTAGCTGGTGAGACCCAGTACTTC.

V gene TRBV15 combines with J gene TRBJ2-1; 10 bases are shared with TRBD2. The CDR3 has 15 amino acids. V lost 3 bases to trimming and J lost 9 bases; unmatched junction nucleotides: 8. Germline lookup yields CDR1 LNHNV and CDR2 YYDKDF (reference sequence). The chain's CDR3 is CATSSDGASGSEQFF. The CDR3 region has the DNA TGTGCCACCAGCAGCGATGGGGCTAGCGGGAGTGAGCAGTTCTTC.

The sample holds one count of this clonotype. The chain recombines TRBV4-1 with TRBJ2-7; D remains ambiguous. In germline, CDR1 is MGHRA, CDR2 YSYEKL. Trimming shortened V by 0 bases and J by 3 bases, and 9 bases separated the two germline ends. The CDR3 has 14 amino acids. The CDR3 protein is CASSQDVAFYEQYF. CDR3 DNA sequence: TGCGCCAGCAGCCAAGACGTGGCATTCTACGAGCAGTACTTC.

The CDR3 loop reads CSARDDGSGTEAYNEQFF. The CDR3 DNA reads TGCAGTGCTAGAGACGACGGATCTGGGACCGAGGCCTACAATGAGCAGTTCTTC. The rearrangement uses TRBV20-1 and TRBJ2-1; D could derive from TRBD1 or TRBD2 (5 bases each). V dropped 0 bases and J dropped 2 bases, with 20 bases sitting between them. Germline V gives CDR1 DFQATT, CDR2 SNEGSKA (reference sequence). The CDR3 length is 18 residues.

This clonotype occurred once. The rearrangement links TRBV12-5 to TRBJ2-3; D uncertain. The CDR3 is made up of 13 amino acids. The germline V and J ends were trimmed by 7 bases and 0 bases, with 8 bases remaining between them. CDR1 and CDR2 from the germline V gene are LGHNT and FRNRAP. Written as DNA, the CDR3 is TGTGCTAGTGACTTCGGTAGCACAGATACGCAGTATTTT. Translated: CASDFGSTDTQYF.